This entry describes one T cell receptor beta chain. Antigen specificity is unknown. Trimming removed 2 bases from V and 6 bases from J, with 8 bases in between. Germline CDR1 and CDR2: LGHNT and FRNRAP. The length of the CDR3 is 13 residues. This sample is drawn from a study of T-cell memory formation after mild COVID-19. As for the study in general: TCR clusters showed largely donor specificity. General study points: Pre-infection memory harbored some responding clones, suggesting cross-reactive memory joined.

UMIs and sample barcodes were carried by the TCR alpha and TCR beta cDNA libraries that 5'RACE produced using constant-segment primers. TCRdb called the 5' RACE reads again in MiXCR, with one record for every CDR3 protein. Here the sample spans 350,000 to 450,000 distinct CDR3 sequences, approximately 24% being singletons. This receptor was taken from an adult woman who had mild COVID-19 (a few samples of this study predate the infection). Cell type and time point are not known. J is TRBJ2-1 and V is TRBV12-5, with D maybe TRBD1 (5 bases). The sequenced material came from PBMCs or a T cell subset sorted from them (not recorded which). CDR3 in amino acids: CASGLSQGNEQFF. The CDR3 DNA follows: TGTGCTAGTGGTTTGTCCCAGGGCAATGAGCAGTTCTTC.